This T cell receptor beta chain was obtained from a study of T cell repertoires in cytomegalovirus infection. Study-wide background: Public TCR beta signatures indicated both CMV infection and matching HLA type.

TCRdb independently ran MiXCR on the reads; one entry per CDR3 protein. The sample records some 250,000 distinct CDR3 sequences, roughly 9.1% being singletons. This clonotype has a count of ten or more. Its target is unknown. This CDR3 has 15 amino acids. J lost 2 bases, V lost 3 bases, and 3 bases had no gene match. Germline assignment: CDR1 SGHVS and CDR2 FQNEAQ. Whole-study findings and limits: Cumulative frequency (of public TCR beta family members) identified carriers of CMV plus the relevant HLA. CMV-specific TCR beta clonotypes restricted by HLA-C dominated the ex vivo response.

The specimen was PBMCs. The receptor was isolated from a human donor in good health (CMV status not recorded). Some clones in this sample may be carry-over from other donors' samples. The chain combines TRBV7-8 with TRBJ1-3; 8 bases line up with TRBD1. The CDR3: CASSLTGVPGNTIYF. The CDR3 DNA follows: TGTGCCAGCAGCTTGACAGGGGTCCCTGGAAACACCATATATTTT.